These T cell receptor beta chains were read from a single sample in a study of blood T cell repertoires in COVID-19. Clones were read by immunoSEQ multiplex PCR, and TCRdb kept only the in-frame ones, dropping some. The table has under 200,000 clones, less than 90% seen once. Material for sequencing was PBMCs or T cells enriched from blood (not recorded which). These receptors came from a woman aged 45 to 65 who had recovered from COVID-19. The CDR3 runs from the conserved cysteine through the conserved F or W. The D gene is left open where the match is weak. Clone size is shown for a subset of rows, as once, few, many or a class of expanded clone.

CDR3 | DNA | J | size | D | V
CASSRTGVGANVLTF | TGTGCCAGCAGCCGGACAGGGGTAGGGGCCAACGTCCTGACTTTC | TRBJ2-6 | - | TRBD1 | TRBV11-1
CASSLSPPGGLSGNTIYF | TGTGCCAGCAGTTTATCCCCACCCGGGGGGTTATCTGGAAACACCATATATTTT | TRBJ1-3 | - | - | TRBV27
CASRTQGISYEQYF | TGTGCCAGCAGAACACAGGGGATATCCTACGAGCAGTACTTC | TRBJ2-7 | - | TRBD1 | TRBV28
CASFRGGSGAYEQYF | TGTGCCAGCTTCCGAGGCGGTAGCGGGGCCTACGAGCAGTACTTC | TRBJ2-7 | - | TRBD2 | TRBV5-6
CASSPQGATNEKLFF | TGTGCCAGCAGCCCGCAGGGGGCAACTAATGAAAAACTGTTTTTT | TRBJ1-4 | - | TRBD1 | TRBV9
CASSERGSMNTEAFF | TGTGCCAGCAGTGAACGGGGTTCGATGAACACTGAAGCTTTCTTT | TRBJ1-1 | - | - | TRBV2
CASSHRASKNTEAFF | TGCGCCAGCAGCCACAGGGCGTCCAAGAACACTGAAGCTTTCTTT | TRBJ1-1 | - | - | TRBV4-3
CAWSVNLSEQYF | TGTGCCTGGAGTGTTAATTTATCCGAGCAGTACTTC | TRBJ2-7 | - | - | TRBV30
CASSYMAGPLVGQPQHF | TGTGCCAGCAGTTATATGGCAGGCCCACTCGTGGGCCAGCCCCAGCATTTT | TRBJ1-5 | - | - | TRBV6-7
CASSSPQGGGSPLHF | TGTGCCAGCAGTTCCCCACAGGGTGGTGGATCACCCCTCCACTTT | TRBJ1-6 | few | - | TRBV6-5
CASSQRTSGSWSYEQYF | TGTGCCAGCAGTCAGAGGACTAGCGGGAGTTGGTCCTACGAGCAGTACTTC | TRBJ2-7 | - | TRBD2 | TRBV27
CASSLIGQLNTGELFF | TGTGCCAGCAGCTTAATAGGACAGTTGAACACCGGGGAGCTGTTTTTT | TRBJ2-2 | - | - | TRBV11-3
CAWTDSYYGYTF | TGTGCCTGGACGGACAGTTACTATGGCTACACCTTC | TRBJ1-2 | - | - | TRBV30
CASSQTGGTGNTIYF | TGCGCCAGCAGCCAGACAGGGGGCACGGGAAACACCATATATTTT | TRBJ1-3 | - | TRBD1 | TRBV4-3
CASSPPGTSGRRAYEQYF | TGTGCCAGCAGCCCCCCCGGGACTAGCGGGAGACGCGCCTACGAGCAGTACTTC | TRBJ2-7 | - | TRBD2 | TRBV7-2
CASSPVQQSNNEQFF | TGTGCCAGCTCACCGGTTCAACAGTCCAACAATGAGCAGTTCTTC | TRBJ2-1 | - | - | TRBV18
CASSGQKQFF | TGTGCCAGCAGTGGACAGAAGCAGTTCTTC | TRBJ2-1 | - | - | TRBV2
CASTRQVSPTDTQYF | TGTGCCAGCACCCGACAGGTCTCACCCACAGATACGCAGTATTTT | TRBJ2-3 | - | - | TRBV6-5
CASSSTGEEQYF | TGTGCCAGCAGCTCTACAGGGGAAGAGCAGTACTTC | TRBJ2-7 | - | TRBD1 | TRBV7-3
CASSLLEAGLLNEKLFF | TGCGCCAGCAGCCTCCTTGAAGCCGGTCTCCTTAATGAAAAACTGTTTTTT | TRBJ1-4 | few | - | TRBV4-1
CASSYFDSNYGYTF | TGTGCCAGCAGTTACTTCGACAGTAACTATGGCTACACCTTC | TRBJ1-2 | - | - | TRBV6-5
CASSWEAPYGYTF | TGTGCCAGCAGTTGGGAGGCCCCCTATGGCTACACCTTC | TRBJ1-2 | - | - | TRBV12-3/TRBV12-4
CASSLRGTPNTEAFF | TGCGCCAGCAGCCTTAGGGGTACCCCGAACACTGAAGCTTTCTTT | TRBJ1-1 | - | - | TRBV5-1
CASSLQGLVTEAFF | TGTGCCAGCAGTTTACAGGGGTTGGTCACTGAAGCTTTCTTT | TRBJ1-1 | - | - | TRBV28
CASSLRAGINQPQHF | TGTGCCAGCAGTTTAAGGGCAGGGATCAATCAGCCCCAGCATTTT | TRBJ1-5 | - | - | TRBV28
CAGGDLLTTDTQYF | TGTGCTGGAGGTGATCTCTTAACCACAGATACGCAGTATTTT | TRBJ2-3 | once | - | TRBV7-9